This T cell receptor beta chain was recorded in a study of T cells after posttransplantation cyclophosphamide. Study-wide points: Recipient CMV seropositivity and CMV reactivation strongly tracked TRB clonality. TRB overlap between skin or GI tissue T cells and blood was limited.

The naive gate required viable CD3+CD4+ or CD3+CD8+ cells with CCR7+CD45RA+CD45RO-CD95-CD27+CD28+ phenotype. Concerning this clone itself: Its antigen is as yet unknown.

Produced via immunoSEQ multiplex PCR; TCRdb's table is partial and in-frame only. The sample carries about 32,000 clones, roughly 91% recorded once. Sequencing input: naive CD4+ T cells sorted from blood. The TCR comes from a man in his thirties or forties in good health and a related stem cell transplant donor.

The chain's CDR3 is CASSPLGLGTLSGANVLTF. The CDR3 DNA reads as TGTGCCAGCAGCCCACTGGGACTCGGGACTCTCTCTGGGGCCAACGTCCTGACTTTC. This chain uses TRBV5-4 with TRBJ2-6; D possibly corresponds to TRBD2 (6 bases). V was cut by 4 bases and J by 0 bases, with 20 bases left in between. The germline gives CDR1 SGHNT, CDR2 YYREEE (reference sequence). There are 19 residues in the CDR3.